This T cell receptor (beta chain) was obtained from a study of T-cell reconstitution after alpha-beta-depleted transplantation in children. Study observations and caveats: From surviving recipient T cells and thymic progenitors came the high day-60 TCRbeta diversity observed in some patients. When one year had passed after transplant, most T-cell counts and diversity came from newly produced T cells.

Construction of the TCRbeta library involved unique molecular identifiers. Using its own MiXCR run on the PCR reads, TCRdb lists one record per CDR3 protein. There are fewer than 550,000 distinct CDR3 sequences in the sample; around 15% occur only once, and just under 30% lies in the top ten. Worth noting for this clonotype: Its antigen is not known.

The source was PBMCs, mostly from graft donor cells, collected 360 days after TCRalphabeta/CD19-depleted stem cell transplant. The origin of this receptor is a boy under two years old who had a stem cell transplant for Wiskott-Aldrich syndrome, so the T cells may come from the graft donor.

The CDR3 nucleotides read TGTGCCATCGGTTGGGGGGGTTGGTACGAGCAGTACTTC. Encoded protein: CAIGWGGWYEQYF. The rearrangement joins TRBV10-3 to TRBJ2-7; 7 bases align to TRBD2. The CDR3 loop spans 13 amino acids. Germline CDR1 and CDR2: ENHRY and SYGVKD. V gave up 8 bases and J gave up 4 bases; unmatched junction bases: 8.